This entry lists 6 T cell receptor beta chains sequenced from one sample in a study of molecular identifiers for immune sequencing clone quantification. TCRdb itself ran the PCR reads through MiXCR, one entry per CDR3 protein. The repertoire consists of 75,000 to 100,000 distinct CDR3 sequences, with 19% occurring once and the leading ten covering about 0.85%. Sequenced input: naive CD8+ T cells from blood, with Jurkat cell RNA spiked in. Subset specified: FACS-sorted CD8+CD4-CCR7+CD45RA+ naive T cells. Source of these receptors: a human donor in good health. Some libraries in this study had Jurkat cell RNA spiked in.

This clonotype was counted many times. V is TRBV6-2 or TRBV6-3 and J is TRBJ2-7; 10 nucleotides align to TRBD2. There are 19 residues in the CDR3. V dropped 2 bases and J dropped 7; count of bases not matched to a gene: 20. In germline, CDR1 is MNHEY, CDR2 SVGEGT. The CDR3 loop reads CASSYEAASGGPFIGEQYF. The CDR3 DNA reads TGTGCCAGCAGTTACGAAGCGGCTAGCGGGGGACCTTTTATTGGAGAGCAGTACTTC.

At least ten counts were recorded for this clonotype. This chain uses TRBV10-3 with TRBJ2-7; D unresolved. The CDR3 covers 14 residues. The ends were cut back, 9 bases at V and 2 bases at J, with 17 bases in the middle. Germline CDR1 reads ENHRY; CDR2 reads SYGVKD. CDR3 sequence: CAIATPSAPYEQYF. The CDR3 DNA is TGTGCCATAGCGACCCCTTCGGCGCCCTACGAGCAGTACTTC.

The table lists this clonotype with many counts. The chain joins TRBV20-1 to TRBJ2-7; D perhaps matches TRBD1 (5 bases). Trimming removed 1 base from V and 0 bases from J, with 13 bases in between. The CDR3 is made up of 15 amino acids. Germline CDR1 reads DFQATT; CDR2 reads SNEGSKA (reference sequence). The CDR3 DNA reads as TGCAGTGCTAGAGGTCGAGGACACTCCTCCTACGAGCAGTACTTC. Protein product: CSARGRGHSSYEQYF.

Regarding this clonotype: A much larger clone differs from this one at a single base, so this may be a read error. V is TRBV11-2 and J is TRBJ1-1; 8 nucleotides agree with TRBD1. Looked up from germline, CDR1 is SGHAT and CDR2 is FQNNGV. After removal of 8 bases from V and 4 bases from J, the junction contained 12 bases not matched to a gene. The CDR3 consists of 15 residues. The chain's CDR3 is CASGEWDRLSTEAFF. CDR3 bases: TGTGCCAGCGGCGAATGGGACAGGCTTAGCACTGAAGCTTTCTTT.

In this sample, this clonotype turned up many times. The chain has TRBV7-9 and TRBJ1-4; the D gene is possibly TRBD1 (6 bases). CDR1 is SEHNR, CDR2 FQNEAQ, per germline (reference sequence). V was pared by 5 bases and J by 9 bases, with 13 bases between. This CDR3 is 13 amino acids long. The CDR3 region has the DNA TGTGCCAGCAGCCCCACTACAGGGAAAAAACTGTTTTTT. Translated, it gives CASSPTTGKKLFF. Looking up the rest from reference TRBV7-9 and TRBJ1-4 gives the full variable domain: DTGVSQNPRHKITKRGQNVTFRCDPISEHNRLYWYRQTLGQGPEFLTYFQNEAQLEKSRLLSDRFSAERPKGSFSTLEIQRTEQGDSAMYLCASSPTTGKKLFFGSGTQLSVL.

This clonotype was seen ten or more times. The chain joins TRBV7-3 to TRBJ2-1; tentatively, D is TRBD2 (5 bases). CDR3 length: 14 residues. V lost 5 bases and J 5 bases, leaving 13 bases between the germline ends. Germline V lookup: CDR1 SGHTA, CDR2 FQGTGA. The DNA for the CDR3 is TGTGCCAGCAGCCCCGATGGACTGGACAATGAGCAGTTCTTC. Translated: CASSPDGLDNEQFF. Full variable domain (outside the CDR3, taken from reference TRBV7-3 and TRBJ2-1): GAGVSQTPSNKVTEKGKYVELRCDPISGHTALYWYRQSLGQGPEFLIYFQGTGAADDSGLPNDRFFAVRPEGSVSTLKIQRTERGDSAVYLCASSPDGLDNEQFFGPGTRLTVL.